This TCR beta chain was observed in a study of OX40 agonist ivuxolimab in advanced cancers. Turning to the study itself: Every patient in dose escalation had hepatocellular carcinoma, melanoma, renal cell or head and neck cancer.

The CDR3 covers 15 residues. The V end lost 6 bases, the J end lost 0 bases, and 12 bases lay between the germline ends. The germline gives CDR1 MNHEY, CDR2 SVGAGI. Profiling relied on immunoSEQ multiplex PCR, and the TCRdb table lists in-frame clones only, not all of them. This sample has approximately 15,000 clones, with 80% to 95% found just once. Autoimmune disease history or systemic immunosuppression disqualified patients. The sequence derives from an adult with an advanced solid tumor such as melanoma, head and neck, liver or kidney cancer. This sample comprised CD4+ or CD8+ T cells sorted from blood, obtained in a trial of the OX40 agonist ivuxolimab. The chain joins TRBV6-5 to TRBJ1-5; D gene ambiguous. Written as DNA, the CDR3 is TGTGCCAGCAGCCTGGACGGGATTAGCAATCAGCCCCAGCATTTT. Translating it yields CASSLDGISNQPQHF.